The 18 T cell receptor beta chains reported below all come from one sample, sequenced in a study of T cell responses to AZD1222 COVID-19 vaccine. Only in-frame clones appear in the TCRdb table, and some are missing; sequencing was by immunoSEQ multiplex PCR. The data hold 35,000 to 50,000 clones, with about four fifths observed a single time. This material consisted of peripheral blood, taken 28 days after the second dose of the MenACWY control vaccine. These receptors were collected from an adult who received the MenACWY meningococcal vaccine as a control.

Here the CDR3 reads CASSVGEPGTSYEQYF. CDR3 nucleotide sequence: TGTGCCAGCTCGGTTGGCGAACCCGGGACTTCCTACGAGCAGTACTTC. J is TRBJ2-7 and V is TRBV18; tentative D call: TRBD2 (6 bases). The germline V and J ends were trimmed by 6 bases and 1 base, with 19 bases remaining between them. Germline V gives CDR1 KGHSH, CDR2 LQKENI. The CDR3 is 16 residues long.

V usage is TRBV23-1 and J usage is TRBJ1-1; D is undetermined. TRBV23-1 is an open reading frame, and its role is uncertain. The CDR3 has 13 amino acids. V was shortened by 4 bases and J by 1 base, with 7 bases between the two germline ends. CDR3 region: CASSLVGNTEAFF. The CDR3 nucleotides are TGCGCCAGCAGTCTCGTTGGGAACACTGAAGCTTTCTTT.

This clone was observed a handful of times. The V call is TRBV4-1, the J call TRBJ2-3; TRBD2 agrees at 12 bases. The V and J ends lost 4 bases and 0 bases, in that order; junction bases with no gene match: 5. The CDR3 is 17 amino acids. Germline assignment: CDR1 MGHRA and CDR2 YSYEKL. This CDR3 is CASSLRGTSGSTDTQYF. The CDR3 DNA is TGCGCCAGCAGCCTTCGAGGGACTAGCGGGAGCACAGATACGCAGTATTTT.

The chain couples TRBV6-6 to TRBJ1-1; D unresolved. V was trimmed by 5 bases and J by 0 bases, leaving 10 bases between them. The CDR3 loop spans 14 amino acids. CDR1 and CDR2 from the germline V gene are MNHNY and SVGAGI (reference sequence). CDR3 amino acids: CASSPQPLNTEAFF. The CDR3 region has the DNA TGTGCCAGCAGTCCCCAGCCGTTGAACACTGAAGCTTTCTTT.

V is TRBV12-3 or TRBV12-4 and J is TRBJ1-2, with D possibly being TRBD1 (6 bases). The CDR3 is 12 residues long. The germline V and J ends were trimmed by 5 bases and 8 bases, with 12 bases remaining between them. The CDR3 bases are TGTGCCAGCAGTCCTAACAGGGTAGGCTACACCTTC. Translated, it gives CASSPNRVGYTF.

Of note for this clone: One junction end disagrees with the germline gene, perhaps due to a read error. V usage is TRBV6-6 and J usage is TRBJ1-1, with D possibly TRBD1 on 5 matching bases. This CDR3 has 15 residues. In germline, CDR1 is MNHNY, CDR2 SVGAGI (reference sequence). CDR3 protein: CAGSYSFLGDTEAFF. In DNA, the CDR3 is TGTGCCGGCAGTTACTCGTTCTTGGGGGACACTGAAGCTTTCTTT.

The chain carries TRBV6-5 and TRBJ2-2; D gene unclear. The CDR3 sequence is 12 residues long. The germline gives CDR1 MNHEY, CDR2 SVGAGI. V was cut by 2 bases and J by 5 bases, with 3 bases left in between. The DNA of the CDR3 is TGTGCCAGCAGTTACAGGACCGGGGAGCTGTTTTTT. Its translation: CASSYRTGELFF.

This sequence joins TRBV6-5 and TRBJ1-6; 9 positions agree with TRBD1. The V segment lost 3 bases and the J segment 10 bases; nucleotides outside the gene matches: 7. The germline V gene encodes CDR1 MNHEY and CDR2 SVGAGI. The CDR3 runs to 15 residues. DNA for the CDR3: TGTGCCAGCAGTTATTCGGGGACAGGGTTATCACCCCTCCACTTT. It translates to CASSYSGTGLSPLHF.

The chain has TRBV4-1 and TRBJ2-6; 7 bases fit TRBD2. CDR3 length: 15 residues. The germline gives CDR1 MGHRA, CDR2 YSYEKL. Trimming took 8 bases from V and 0 from J; bases not matched to a gene: 4. CDR3 loop: CASAGEGSGANVLTF. CDR3 in DNA: TGCGCCAGCGCGGGGGAGGGCTCTGGGGCCAACGTCCTGACTTTC.

This chain links TRBV24-1 with TRBJ1-4; no clear D. The CDR3 sequence is 11 residues long. Trimming removed 9 bases from V and 7 bases from J, with 8 bases in between. Per the germline V gene, CDR1 is KGHDR and CDR2 is SFDVKD. CDR3 DNA: TGTGCCACCGGGCGGGGTGAAAAACTGTTTTTT. It is translated as CATGRGEKLFF.

This rearrangement joins TRBV4-1 to TRBJ2-2; D ambiguous. The CDR3 totals 16 residues. The V end lost 1 base, the J end lost 0 bases, and 9 bases lay between the germline ends. Germline V gene sequence: CDR1 MGHRA, CDR2 YSYEKL. The CDR3 DNA reads TGCGCCAGCAGCCAAGTTCAGGCCCCGAACACCGGGGAGCTGTTTTTT. Protein: CASSQVQAPNTGELFF.

This sequence joins TRBV29-1 and TRBJ2-7; 7 nucleotides agree with TRBD1. Germline values: CDR1 SQVTM, CDR2 ANQGSEA. V gave up 3 bases and J gave up 6 bases; unmatched junction bases: 5. This CDR3 has 12 amino acids. CDR3: CSVETGTSEQYF. The CDR3, as DNA: TGCAGCGTTGAGACAGGGACGAGCGAGCAGTACTTC.

CDR3 nucleotides: TGCAGCGTTGAAACCACAGGGATAAACTATGGCTACACCTTC. Protein product: CSVETTGINYGYTF. The rearrangement uses TRBV29-1 and TRBJ1-2, with D perhaps matching TRBD1 (6 bases). The CDR3 loop spans 14 amino acids. Germline loops: CDR1 SQVTM, CDR2 ANQGSEA. Trimming shortened V by 2 bases and J by 2 bases, and 12 bases separated the two germline ends.

This clone has only a few counts. This chain uses TRBV5-1 with TRBJ2-3, with 8 bases identical to TRBD1. The germline gives CDR1 SGHRS, CDR2 YFSETQ. The length of the CDR3 is 15 residues. V was clipped by 4 bases and J by 6 bases; unmatched bases: 10. The CDR3: CASSLQGGGLDTQYF. In DNA, the CDR3 is TGCGCCAGCAGCCTACAGGGGGGTGGTTTGGATACGCAGTATTTT.

This chain links TRBV11-2 with TRBJ1-3; D not certain. Germline CDR1 SGHAT, CDR2 FQNNGV. V was cut by 5 bases and J by 0 bases, with 8 bases left in between. The CDR3 consists of 14 residues. The DNA of the CDR3 is TGTGCCAGCAGCGAATTTTCCTCTGGAAACACCATATATTTT. This encodes CASSEFSSGNTIYF. Combining the CDR3 with reference TRBV11-2 and TRBJ1-3 gives the whole variable domain EAGVAQSPRYKIIEKRQSVAFWCNPISGHATLYWYQQILGQGPKLLIQFQNNGVVDDSQLPKDRFSAERLKGVDSTLKIQPAKLEDSAVYLCASSEFSSGNTIYFGEGSWLTVV.

The chain has TRBV18 and TRBJ2-7, with 11 bases aligning to TRBD2. The CDR3 covers 15 residues. Germline V gives CDR1 KGHSH, CDR2 LQKENI. J lost 3 bases, V lost 5 bases, and 6 bases had no gene match. This CDR3 is CASSSTGTSGYEQYF. The CDR3, as DNA: TGTGCCAGCTCATCTACCGGGACTAGCGGCTACGAGCAGTACTTC.

The chain couples TRBV6-6 to TRBJ2-7; D may correspond to TRBD1 or TRBD2 (6 bases each). The CDR3 is 13 residues long. Trimming took 8 bases from V and 5 from J, leaving 16 bases between them. CDR1 is MNHNY, CDR2 SVGAGI, per germline (reference sequence). In DNA, the CDR3 is TGTGCCAGCCAGACCACAGGGAGGAACGAGCAGTACTTC. Translating it yields CASQTTGRNEQYF.

This sequence joins TRBV28 and TRBJ1-5; D not resolved. Trimming took 10 bases from V and 0 from J, leaving 10 bases between them. CDR1 and CDR2 (germline): MDHEN, SYDVKM. The CDR3 length is 13 residues. The chain's CDR3 is CATNFDSNQPQHF. The CDR3 DNA sequence: TGTGCCACCAACTTCGATAGCAATCAGCCCCAGCATTTT.